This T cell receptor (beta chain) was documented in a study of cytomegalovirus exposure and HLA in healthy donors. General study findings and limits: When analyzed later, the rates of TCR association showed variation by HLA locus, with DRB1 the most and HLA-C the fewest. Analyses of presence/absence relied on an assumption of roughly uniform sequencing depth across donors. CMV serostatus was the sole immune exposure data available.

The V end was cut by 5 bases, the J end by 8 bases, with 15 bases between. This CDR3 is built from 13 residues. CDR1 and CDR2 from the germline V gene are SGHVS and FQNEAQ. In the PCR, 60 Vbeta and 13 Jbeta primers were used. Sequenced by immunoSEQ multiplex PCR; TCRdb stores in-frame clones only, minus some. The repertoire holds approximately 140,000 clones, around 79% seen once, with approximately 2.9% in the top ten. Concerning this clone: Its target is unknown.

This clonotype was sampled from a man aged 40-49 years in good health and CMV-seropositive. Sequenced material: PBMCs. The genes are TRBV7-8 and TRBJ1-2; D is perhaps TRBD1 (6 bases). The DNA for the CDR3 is TGTGCCAGCAGCCCTGGATGGGGGCACGGCTACACCTTC. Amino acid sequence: CASSPGWGHGYTF.